This passage covers 31 T cell receptor beta chains from one sample sequenced in a study of blood T cell repertoires in COVID-19. Clones were read by immunoSEQ multiplex PCR, and TCRdb kept only the in-frame ones, dropping some. The sample holds some 240,000 clones, over 70% seen once. The sequencing input was PBMCs or T cells enriched from blood (not recorded which). These receptors all come from a woman aged 40 to 49 who had been exposed to COVID-19.

The gene calls are TRBV29-1 and TRBJ2-7, with 8 bases lining up with TRBD1. Germline values: CDR1 SQVTM, CDR2 ANQGSEA. V trimming: 3 bases; J trimming: 4 bases; junction bases outside the gene matches: 2. This CDR3 is built from 12 residues. The CDR3: CSVEQGAYEQYF. As DNA, the CDR3 is TGCAGCGTTGAGCAGGGGGCGTACGAGCAGTACTTC.

This chain uses TRBV27 with TRBJ1-2; D is perhaps TRBD1 (5 bases). The CDR3 covers 15 residues. The V gene lost 0 bases and the J gene lost 4 bases, with 12 bases spanning the gap. CDR1 is MNHEY, CDR2 SMNVEV, per germline (reference sequence). As DNA, the CDR3 is TGTGCCAGCAGTTTATCGAAGGGCAGGGTCTATGGCTACACCTTC. Its translation: CASSLSKGRVYGYTF.

The chain carries TRBV3-1 (or the pseudogene TRBV3-2) and TRBJ2-1; 10 bases line up with TRBD2. Germline values: CDR1 LGHDT, CDR2 YNNKEL (reference sequence). CDR3 length: 12 residues. Trimming at V came to 6 bases and at J to 9 bases, leaving 2 bases not matched to a gene. The CDR3 loop is CASSASGGEQFF. The DNA of the CDR3 is TGTGCCAGCAGTGCTAGCGGGGGTGAGCAGTTCTTC.

The gene calls are TRBV9 and TRBJ2-6; weak D call: TRBD2 (5 bases). The CDR3 is made up of 17 amino acids. The germline CDR1 and CDR2 sequences are SGDLS and YYNGEE. The V and J ends lost 4 bases and 0 bases respectively, with 14 bases between them. The CDR3 DNA reads TGTGCCAGCAGCCCCCGGACGGGGTTCTCTGGGGCCAACGTCCTGACTTTC. Protein sequence: CASSPRTGFSGANVLTF. Using reference TRBV9 and TRBJ2-6 for the parts outside the CDR3, the full variable domain is DSGVTQTPKHLITATGQRVTLRCSPRSGDLSVYWYQQSLDQGLQFLIQYYNGEERAKGNILERFSAQQFPDLHSELNLSSLELGDSALYFCASSPRTGFSGANVLTFGAGSRLTVL.

V is TRBV2 and J is TRBJ1-2; D may be TRBD1 (6 bases). The germline V gene encodes CDR1 SNHLY and CDR2 FYNNEI. CDR3 length: 13 amino acids. V lost 6 bases and J 4 bases, leaving 12 bases between the germline ends. The CDR3: CASSGDMLYGYTF. Written as DNA, the CDR3 is TGTGCCAGCAGCGGGGACATGCTCTATGGCTACACCTTC.

As for this clone: The germline gene is not matched at one end of the junction; a read error may be the cause. The gene calls are TRBV5-1 and TRBJ1-1; D may be TRBD1 (5 bases). This CDR3 has 14 amino acids. The germline gives CDR1 SGHRS, CDR2 YFSETQ. The CDR3 loop is CASIAGGNGAEAFF. CDR3 in DNA: TGTGCCAGCATCGCGGGGGGTAATGGGGCTGAAGCTTTCTTT. Using reference TRBV5-1 and TRBJ1-1 for the parts outside the CDR3, the full variable domain is KAGVTQTPRYLIKTRGQQVTLSCSPISGHRSVSWYQQTPGQGLQFLFEYFSETQRNKGNFPGRFSGRQFSNSRSEMNVSTLELGDSALYLCASIAGGNGAEAFFGQGTRLTVV.

The chain is built from TRBV7-6 and TRBJ2-7; a weak D match, TRBD1 (6 bases). The germline V gene encodes CDR1 SGHVS and CDR2 FNYEAQ. The V end lost 5 bases, the J end lost 4 bases, and 18 bases lay between the germline ends. The CDR3 runs 15 residues. CDR3 amino acids: CASSPSKGVRYEQYF. DNA of the CDR3: TGTGCCAGCAGCCCCTCCAAGGGGGTACGGTACGAGCAGTACTTC.

The chain carries TRBV19 and TRBJ1-1; 9 positions agree with TRBD1. V was clipped by 7 bases and J by 4 bases; unmatched bases: 10. The CDR3 extends over 15 amino acids. Germline assignment: CDR1 LNHDA and CDR2 SQIVND (reference sequence). CDR3 region: CASNSRDRVFTEAFF. Here the CDR3 DNA reads TGTGCCAGTAACTCCCGGGACAGGGTATTCACTGAAGCTTTCTTT. The full variable domain, rest sourced from reference TRBV19 and TRBJ1-1, is DGGITQSPKYLFRKEGQNVTLSCEQNLNHDAMYWYRQDPGQGLRLIYYSQIVNDFQKGDIAEGYSVSREKKESFPLTVTSAQKNPTAFYLCASNSRDRVFTEAFFGQGTRLTVV.

The V call is TRBV19, the J call TRBJ1-3; D possibly corresponds to TRBD1 (5 bases). CDR1 LNHDA and CDR2 SQIVND come from the germline V gene (reference sequence). V gave up 3 bases and J gave up 2 bases, with 14 bases separating them. The CDR3 covers 16 residues. Here the CDR3 reads CASSIDAGGTGNTIYF. The CDR3 DNA follows: TGTGCCAGTAGTATCGATGCGGGGGGGACTGGAAACACCATATATTTT.

V usage is TRBV24-1 and J usage is TRBJ2-1, with D possibly being TRBD2 (5 bases). Germline CDR1 reads KGHDR; CDR2 reads SFDVKD. Deletions cut 4 bases from V and 0 bases from J, with 9 bases between. There are 15 residues in the CDR3. This CDR3 reads CATSDATSSYNEQFF. DNA for the CDR3: TGTGCCACCAGTGACGCTACTAGCTCCTACAATGAGCAGTTCTTC.

The gene calls are TRBV15 and TRBJ1-2; TRBD1 is a possible D gene (6 bases). Germline assignment: CDR1 LNHNV and CDR2 YYDKDF (reference sequence). V was pared by 9 bases and J by 4 bases, with 12 bases between. CDR3 length: 12 residues. The CDR3 DNA is TGTGCCACGGGACATCCTATCTATGGCTACACCTTC. It encodes CATGHPIYGYTF.

This rearrangement joins TRBV9 to TRBJ1-6; possibly TRBD1 for D (5 bases). Per the germline V gene, CDR1 is SGDLS and CDR2 is YYNGEE. The CDR3 has 16 amino acids. V was trimmed by 0 bases and J by 6 bases, leaving 13 bases between them. CDR3 sequence: CASSVAVQGGNSPLHF. In DNA, the CDR3 is TGTGCCAGCAGCGTAGCCGTGCAGGGTGGTAATTCACCCCTCCACTTT.

The chain links TRBV24-1 to TRBJ2-1; 8 nucleotides align to TRBD1. From germline, CDR1 is KGHDR and CDR2 SFDVKD. V dropped 4 bases and J dropped 0; count of bases not matched to a gene: 7. The length of the CDR3 is 17 residues. The CDR3 loop reads CATSDPTGGNSYNEQFF. The CDR3 bases are TGTGCCACCAGTGACCCCACAGGGGGGAACTCCTACAATGAGCAGTTCTTC.

At least ten counts were recorded for this clone. This chain uses TRBV27 with TRBJ1-5, with TRBD1 matching 10 bases. V shed 5 bases and J 5 bases; nucleotides not matched to a gene: 9. CDR3 length: 16 amino acids. Germline V gene lookup returns CDR1 MNHEY and CDR2 SMNVEV (reference sequence). CDR3 nucleotides: TGTGCCAGCAGTATGACCGGGACAGGGGTCTATCAGCCCCAGCATTTT. Protein sequence: CASSMTGTGVYQPQHF.

This clone was seen more than once but under ten times. The genes are TRBV7-9 and TRBJ1-4; D remains ambiguous. CDR1 SEHNR and CDR2 FQNEAQ come from the germline V gene (reference sequence). Trimming shortened V by 1 base and J by 0 bases, and 3 bases separated the two germline ends. The CDR3 extends over 14 amino acids. Written as DNA, the CDR3 is TGTGCCAGCAGCTTAGGAGCAACTAATGAAAAACTGTTTTTT. Translation gives CASSLGATNEKLFF.

In the case of this clone: A read error may produce the germline difference seen at one junction end. The chain couples TRBV5-1 to TRBJ1-1, with D possibly matching TRBD1 (5 bases). The CDR3 is 15 amino acids. Germline values: CDR1 SGHRS, CDR2 YFSETQ. The CDR3 reads CASSSSPGGNTEAFF. The CDR3 nucleotides are TGTGCCAGCAGCTCGTCACCGGGGGGGAACACTGAAGCTTTCTTT.

V usage is TRBV7-9 and J usage is TRBJ1-5; D is uncertain. Germline V gene sequence: CDR1 SEHNR, CDR2 FQNEAQ (reference sequence). The CDR3 totals 19 residues. The V end lost 3 bases, the J end lost 0 bases, and 21 bases lay between the germline ends. The CDR3 DNA follows: TGTGCCAGCAGCTTTTTTGAAATAGGAGGTTTCCTTAGCAATCAGCCCCAGCATTTT. The encoded protein is CASSFFEIGGFLSNQPQHF.

The chain combines TRBV7-2 with TRBJ2-1; 8 bases are shared with TRBD1. CDR3 length equals 15 residues. Germline V gene data show CDR1 as SGHTA and CDR2 as FQGNSA. Trimming cost V 4 bases and J 2 bases; bases outside gene matches: 4. Here the CDR3 DNA reads TGTGCCAGCAGCTACGGGACAGGTACCTACAATGAGCAGTTCTTC. Its protein is CASSYGTGTYNEQFF.

This clone was seen just once. The DNA for the CDR3 is TGTGCCAGCAGTATCCCGGGACAACGAGTCCACTTT. Its protein is CASSIPGQRVHF. V is TRBV27 and J is TRBJ1-6, with D tentatively TRBD1 (6 bases). This CDR3 has 12 residues. CDR1 is MNHEY and CDR2 is SMNVEV in the germline V gene (reference sequence). V was cut by 5 bases and J by 17 bases, with 16 bases left in between.

The chain couples TRBV6-6 to TRBJ2-1, with 9 positions matching TRBD2. Germline V gene sequence: CDR1 MNHNY, CDR2 SVGAGI (reference sequence). After removal of 4 bases from V and 4 bases from J, the junction contained 5 bases not matched to a gene. This CDR3 region has 15 residues. The CDR3 bases are TGTGCCAGCAGTTTTAGGACTAGCGCTTACAATGAGCAGTTCTTC. Translating gives CASSFRTSAYNEQFF.

The rearrangement joins TRBV6-2 or TRBV6-3 to TRBJ2-7, with D perhaps TRBD1 (5 bases). Trimming cost V 6 bases and J 6 bases, with 18 bases left between them. CDR1 is MNHEY and CDR2 is SVGEGT in the germline V gene. The CDR3 runs 14 residues. This CDR3 reads CASSTTRTLGEQYV. Here the CDR3 DNA reads TGTGCCAGCAGCACTACGCGGACACTCGGCGAGCAGTACGTC.

The rearrangement joins TRBV28 to TRBJ2-2; the match to TRBD2 covers 13 bases. V lost 4 bases, J lost 9 bases, and 8 bases stayed unmatched. The germline V gene has CDR1 MDHEN and CDR2 SYDVKM. CDR3 length: 16 amino acids. Written as DNA, the CDR3 is TGTGCCAGCAGTTCAAGGACTAGCGGGAGAGGCTGGGAGCTGTTTTTT. Amino acids: CASSSRTSGRGWELFF.

The chain employs TRBV4-3 and TRBJ2-1; 11 bases align to TRBD2. Germline V gene data show CDR1 as LGHNA and CDR2 as YSLEER. Trimming cost V 0 bases and J 2 bases; bases outside gene matches: 9. The CDR3 totals 19 residues. The CDR3 protein is CASSQESLAGGRAYNEQFF. The CDR3 DNA reads as TGCGCCAGCAGCCAAGAAAGCCTAGCGGGAGGTCGGGCCTACAATGAGCAGTTCTTC.

The chain has TRBV9 and TRBJ2-1, with D tentatively TRBD2 (5 bases). CDR3 length equals 15 residues. CDR1 is SGDLS, CDR2 YYNGEE, per germline. With 0 bases removed from V and 7 bases from J, the gap between germline ends came to 14 bases. As DNA, the CDR3 is TGTGCCAGCAGCGTAGCGGGGTTTCGCGTTAATGAGCAGTTCTTC. The encoded protein is CASSVAGFRVNEQFF.

The V gene is TRBV6-6, the J gene TRBJ1-5, with D unresolved. This CDR3 has 15 amino acids. Germline V lookup: CDR1 MNHNY, CDR2 SVGAGI (reference sequence). The V end lost 0 bases, the J end lost 3 bases, and 9 bases lay between the germline ends. Here the CDR3 reads CASSYSSGYNQPQHF. The CDR3 DNA is TGTGCCAGCAGTTACTCATCAGGTTACAATCAGCCCCAGCATTTT.

The chain joins TRBV25-1 to TRBJ1-1; no firm D call. CDR3 length: 14 amino acids. The germline V and J ends were trimmed by 1 base and 0 bases, with 6 bases remaining between them. In germline, CDR1 is MGHDK, CDR2 SYGVNS. The CDR3 is CASSEFTVNTEAFF. The CDR3 nucleotides are TGTGCCAGCAGTGAATTCACAGTGAACACTGAAGCTTTCTTT.

The gene calls are TRBV28 and TRBJ2-3, with TRBD2 matching over 7 bases. This CDR3 has 16 residues. The V and J ends lost 5 bases and 2 bases, in that order; junction bases with no gene match: 10. The germline gives CDR1 MDHEN, CDR2 SYDVKM. Written as DNA, the CDR3 is TGTGCCAGCAGTCCGGCCCTGGGGGGGATCACAGATACGCAGTATTTT. Protein product: CASSPALGGITDTQYF.

V gene TRBV27 combines with J gene TRBJ2-7; tentatively, D is TRBD1 (5 bases). V dropped 6 bases and J dropped 5 bases, with 20 bases sitting between them. CDR3 length: 15 amino acids. From germline, CDR1 is MNHEY and CDR2 SMNVEV (reference sequence). The CDR3: CASSTTTSGWDEQYF. The CDR3 nucleotides read TGTGCCAGCAGCACCACGACGTCAGGGTGGGACGAGCAGTACTTC.

The rearrangement uses TRBV7-8 and TRBJ2-3; TRBD2 matches at 11 bases. In germline, CDR1 is SGHVS, CDR2 FQNEAQ. The J segment lost 5 bases and the V segment lost 5 bases, leaving 9 bases of the junction unmatched. CDR3 size: 16 residues. For the CDR3, the DNA is TGTGCCAGCAGCCAAATAGCGGGGGGGCCGGGAGATACGCAGTATTTT. Amino acids: CASSQIAGGPGDTQYF.

V and J are TRBV6-5 and TRBJ2-4; D is undetermined. V gave up 7 bases and J gave up 0 bases, with 7 bases separating them. This CDR3 spans 13 amino acids. Germline V gene data show CDR1 as MNHEY and CDR2 as SVGAGI. The CDR3 DNA reads TGTGCCAGCACCCAGATAGCCAAAAACATTCAGTACTTC. It encodes CASTQIAKNIQYF.

The table lists this clone with a few counts. This chain joins TRBV7-2 and TRBJ1-5, with D perhaps TRBD1 (5 bases). Germline V gene sequence: CDR1 SGHTA, CDR2 FQGNSA. Trimming removed 1 base at V and 5 bases at J, with 15 bases between. The CDR3 totals 16 residues. In DNA, the CDR3 is TGTGCCAGCAGCTTAGATCCAGGGAGGCTCCATCAGCCCCAGCATTTT. Its protein product is CASSLDPGRLHQPQHF.